The 27 T cell receptor beta chains below all came from one sample that was sequenced in a study of blood T cell repertoires in COVID-19 (dated by TCRdb to the early 2020s). The library was prepared using the immunoSEQ multiplex PCR assay. The table was pulled from immuneACCESS by TCRdb, which kept in-frame rearrangements only. Such tables lose some clones; where checked, under half of the loss comes from unresolved V genes, and the rest has no known cause. A total of approximately 65,000 clones appear in this sample, about 80% of them only once. Jointly, the top ten make up roughly 20% of the sample. The specimen sequenced was peripheral blood. The receptors come from a human donor in a cohort sampled during active COVID-19.

The rearrangement uses TRBV19 and TRBJ2-7; TRBD2 aligns across 9 bases. This CDR3 is built from 14 residues. Losses at the gene ends were 3 bases for V and 5 bases for J; bases not matched to a gene: 5. The germline CDR1 and CDR2 sequences are LNHDA and SQIVND (reference sequence). The CDR3 DNA sequence: TGTGCCAGTAGTATCCCTAGCGGGATTAACGAGCAGTACTTC. Amino acid sequence: CASSIPSGINEQYF.

The gene calls are TRBV2 and TRBJ1-1; TRBD1 might be the D (6 bases). CDR1 is SNHLY, CDR2 FYNNEI, per germline. CDR3 length equals 13 residues. Trimming removed 6 bases from V and 1 base from J, with 9 bases in between. CDR3 bases: TGTGCCAGCAGACGGACAGAGAACACTGAAGCTTTCTTT. Its translation is CASRRTENTEAFF.

This clone was seen once. DNA for the CDR3: TGCGCCAGCAGCCGCCAGGGGGCGCGTAGTGAAAAACTGTTTTTT. It yields the protein CASSRQGARSEKLFF. The V call is TRBV4-1, the J call TRBJ1-4; 8 bases line up with TRBD1. CDR1 and CDR2 (germline): MGHRA, YSYEKL. The CDR3 spans 15 residues. Trimming removed 4 bases from V and 7 bases from J; junction bases left unmatched: 8.

The gene calls are TRBV7-9 and TRBJ2-1, with D tentatively TRBD2 (6 bases). The CDR3 covers 15 residues. Trimming removed 5 bases from V and 1 base from J, with 12 bases in between. Germline V lookup: CDR1 SEHNR, CDR2 FQNEAQ (reference sequence). The CDR3 DNA reads TGTGCCAGCAGCCCCTCCGGGACTTCCTACAATGAGCAGTTCTTC. Its protein product is CASSPSGTSYNEQFF.

V usage is TRBV30 and J usage is TRBJ2-7; a possible D gene is TRBD1 (6 bases). Deletions cut 3 bases from V and 6 bases from J, with 15 bases between. The germline V gene encodes CDR1 GTSNPN and CDR2 SVGIG (reference sequence). The CDR3 covers 13 residues. DNA of the CDR3: TGTGCCTGGAGCGCTACAGGGTCCAGCGAGCAGTACTTC. Residues: CAWSATGSSEQYF.

The rearrangement links TRBV6-1 to TRBJ2-2; TRBD1 agrees at 9 bases. Germline V gene data show CDR1 as MNHNS and CDR2 as SASEGT. The CDR3 covers 17 residues. Trimming removed 3 bases from V and 4 bases from J; junction bases left unmatched: 9. The CDR3: CASSDPTGGRGTGELFF. The DNA of the CDR3 is TGTGCCAGCAGTGATCCCACAGGGGGCAGGGGCACCGGGGAGCTGTTTTTT.

V is TRBV28 and J is TRBJ1-2; unclear D gene. CDR3 length: 13 residues. Trimming took off 7 bases at V and 2 bases at J, with 11 bases between the two ends. CDR1 is MDHEN and CDR2 is SYDVKM in the germline V gene. The CDR3 nucleotides are TGTGCCAGCACTATGGCGACAAACTATGGCTACACCTTC. It encodes CASTMATNYGYTF.

This rearrangement joins TRBV6-5 to TRBJ1-1; the D gene is possibly TRBD1 (6 bases). Trimming pared 6 bases from V and 1 base from J, leaving 12 bases between. In germline, CDR1 is MNHEY, CDR2 SVGAGI. This CDR3 contains 14 residues. The CDR3 bases are TGTGCCAGCAGGCCGACAGGACAGAACACTGAAGCTTTCTTT. Translating gives CASRPTGQNTEAFF.

V usage is TRBV7-9 and J usage is TRBJ2-7; D may be TRBD2 (6 bases). CDR1 is SEHNR, CDR2 FQNEAQ, per germline (reference sequence). The CDR3 has 15 residues. V was clipped by 3 bases and J by 4 bases, with 16 bases between them. CDR3 nucleotide sequence: TGTGCCAGCAGCTTCCAGGCGGGACGCCCTTACGAGCAGTACTTC. This translates into CASSFQAGRPYEQYF.

This chain joins TRBV11-2 and TRBJ2-5; 8 bases are shared with TRBD2. The V gene end was trimmed by 5 bases and the J gene end by 1 base; junction bases not matched to a gene: 12. CDR1 and CDR2 from the germline V gene are SGHAT and FQNNGV. The CDR3 runs 17 residues. In DNA, the CDR3 is TGTGCCAGCAGCCGCGTATTTACCGGGGGGGCCCAAGAGACCCAGTACTTC. Protein: CASSRVFTGGAQETQYF.

The chain has TRBV11-2 and TRBJ2-5; TRBD2 aligns across 8 bases. CDR1 is SGHAT and CDR2 is FQNNGV in the germline V gene. J lost 5 bases, V lost 2 bases, and 4 bases had no gene match. CDR3 length: 14 amino acids. CDR3 loop: CASSLYGRAETQYF. In DNA, the CDR3 is TGTGCCAGCAGCTTATACGGGAGGGCGGAGACCCAGTACTTC.

This clone occurred a few times. The chain combines TRBV23-1 with TRBJ2-7; 10 bases are a match to TRBD2. TRBV23-1 is treated as an ORF (open reading frame) with a function not yet certain. This CDR3 region has 14 residues. The junction had 8 bases not matched to a gene; V was cut back by 8 bases and J by 4 bases. The CDR3 region is CASRTTSGTYEQYF. In DNA form, the CDR3 reads TGCGCCAGCCGCACCACTAGCGGGACATACGAGCAGTACTTC.

This chain connects TRBV6-1 to TRBJ1-6; 8 bases are a match to TRBD1. Trimming cost V 3 bases and J 7 bases; bases outside gene matches: 5. The CDR3 length is 15 residues. CDR1 is MNHNS and CDR2 is SASEGT in the germline V gene. CDR3 nucleotide sequence: TGTGCCAGCAGTGACGGGCAGGGGGCGAATTCACCCCTCCACTTT. Translation: CASSDGQGANSPLHF.

This sequence joins TRBV19 and TRBJ1-6; D is possibly TRBD1 (5 bases). This CDR3 is 13 amino acids long. Germline V gene data show CDR1 as LNHDA and CDR2 as SQIVND (reference sequence). Trimming left V 6 bases short and J 6 bases short, with 9 bases between. CDR3: CASSQDSNSPLHF. In nucleotides, the CDR3 is TGTGCCAGTAGCCAAGACAGTAATTCACCCCTCCACTTT.

In its sample, this clone was seen once. This chain links TRBV7-9 with TRBJ1-4; D perhaps matches TRBD1 (5 bases). Trimming took 0 bases from V and 0 from J, leaving 11 bases between them. Germline V lookup: CDR1 SEHNR, CDR2 FQNEAQ (reference sequence). The CDR3 has 17 amino acids. CDR3 sequence reads: CASSLAPGHATNEKLFF. The DNA of the CDR3 is TGTGCCAGCAGCTTAGCGCCAGGACACGCAACTAATGAAAAACTGTTTTTT. The entire variable domain, with the rest obtained from reference TRBV7-9 and TRBJ1-4, is as follows: DTGVSQNPRHKITKRGQNVTFRCDPISEHNRLYWYRQTLGQGPEFLTYFQNEAQLEKSRLLSDRFSAERPKGSFSTLEIQRTEQGDSAMYLCASSLAPGHATNEKLFFGSGTQLSVL.

The V gene is TRBV7-8, the J gene TRBJ2-3; D is uncertain. Germline assignment: CDR1 SGHVS and CDR2 FQNEAQ. The CDR3 has 13 residues. Between the trimmed V and J ends, which lost 2 bases and 6 bases, there was a span of 9 bases. CDR3: CASSLIPADTQYF. Written as DNA, the CDR3 is TGTGCCAGCAGCTTAATCCCAGCGGATACGCAGTATTTT.

The CDR3 loop reads CSASGFRGASEAFF. The CDR3 nucleotides read TGCAGTGCTAGTGGGTTCAGGGGGGCCTCTGAAGCTTTCTTT. V usage is TRBV20-1 and J usage is TRBJ1-1; TRBD1 aligns across 7 bases. Germline CDR1 is DFQATT and CDR2 is SNEGSKA (reference sequence). The CDR3 covers 14 residues. Trimming cost V 3 bases and J 6 bases; bases outside gene matches: 10.

The CDR3 bases are TGTGCCAGCAGCTCCCGTAGCGGGGGGAGCGCGGAGCAGTACTTC. Translated, it gives CASSSRSGGSAEQYF. V gene TRBV11-2 combines with J gene TRBJ2-7; 10 positions agree with TRBD2. Germline V gene sequence: CDR1 SGHAT, CDR2 FQNNGV. The V gene end was trimmed by 4 bases and the J gene end by 7 bases; junction bases not matched to a gene: 10. This CDR3 is 15 amino acids long. The variable domain in full, completed from reference TRBV11-2 and TRBJ2-7, reads EAGVAQSPRYKIIEKRQSVAFWCNPISGHATLYWYQQILGQGPKLLIQFQNNGVVDDSQLPKDRFSAERLKGVDSTLKIQPAKLEDSAVYLCASSSRSGGSAEQYFGPGTRLTVT.

The chain carries TRBV6-1 and TRBJ1-5, with D tentatively TRBD1 (5 bases). V was pared by 3 bases and J by 7 bases, with 10 bases between. This CDR3 region has 13 residues. Germline values: CDR1 MNHNS, CDR2 SASEGT. The DNA of the CDR3 is TGTGCCAGCAGTGATCAGGGAGGACAGCCCCAGCATTTT. This sequence encodes CASSDQGGQPQHF.

This clone was seen only once. The chain recombines TRBV13 with TRBJ2-3; 7 nucleotides line up with TRBD1. The CDR3 is made up of 14 amino acids. The germline V gene has CDR1 PRHDT and CDR2 FYEKMQ (reference sequence). V trimming: 4 bases; J trimming: 6 bases; junction bases outside the gene matches: 7. The CDR3 nucleotides are TGTGCCAGCAGCTCCAGACAGGGTTTGGATACGCAGTATTTT. Translated: CASSSRQGLDTQYF.

V and J are TRBV6-1 and TRBJ2-1; TRBD2 aligns across 7 bases. V shed 5 bases, J shed 6 bases, and the junction held 7 bases outside the gene matches. This CDR3 has 14 residues. In germline, CDR1 is MNHNS, CDR2 SASEGT. In nucleotides, the CDR3 is TGTGCCAGCAGTAAGCTAGCGGCCTCCAATGAGCAGTTCTTC. As protein: CASSKLAASNEQFF.

This clone was recorded once. The genes are TRBV19 and TRBJ2-7; 8 nucleotides line up with TRBD1. The germline CDR1 and CDR2 sequences are LNHDA and SQIVND (reference sequence). With V trimmed by 4 bases and J by 6 bases, 8 bases remained unmatched. This CDR3 has 14 amino acids. The CDR3 sequence is CASSTGTGSIEQYF. CDR3 nucleotide sequence: TGTGCCAGTAGTACCGGGACAGGATCTATCGAGCAGTACTTC.

This chain uses TRBV6-2 or TRBV6-3 with TRBJ1-2; 7 bases agree with TRBD1. With 4 bases clipped from V and 10 bases from J, the junction kept 15 bases outside the gene matches. Germline-derived CDR1 and CDR2 are MNHEY and SVGEGT. The CDR3 sequence is 15 residues long. The CDR3 DNA is TGTGCCAGCAGTTCCGACAGGGTTATTTCGGCTAACTACACCTTC. The encoded protein is CASSSDRVISANYTF.

The table lists this clone with a count of one. The V call is TRBV19, the J call TRBJ2-2, with unresolved D. Germline-derived CDR1 and CDR2 are LNHDA and SQIVND (reference sequence). Trimming cost V 5 bases and J 4 bases, with 11 bases left between them. The CDR3 covers 14 residues. The CDR3 nucleotides read TGTGCCAGTAGTCCCGACACGATCACCGGGGAGCTGTTTTTT. This translates into CASSPDTITGELFF.

This clone was seen only a few times. The chain links TRBV28 to TRBJ1-2, with D perhaps TRBD1 (5 bases). The CDR3 consists of 17 residues. The V gene's germline CDR1 is MDHEN and CDR2 SYDVKM. V lost 6 bases and J lost 4, with 24 bases in between. The CDR3 region is CASSDPRRAGSIYGYTF. The CDR3 coding sequence is TGTGCCAGCAGCGACCCGCGTAGGGCAGGGTCTATCTATGGCTACACCTTC.

The V gene is TRBV6-2 or TRBV6-3, the J gene TRBJ1-2; D is unresolved. V shed 0 bases and J shed 4 bases, with 12 bases lying between them. The CDR3 is 15 residues long. Germline V gives CDR1 MNHEY, CDR2 SVGEGT. The CDR3 DNA reads TGTGCCAGCAGTTACTCGATGGTTCCGGGCTATGGCTACACCTTC. Protein product: CASSYSMVPGYGYTF.

This clone was seen a handful of times. This chain links TRBV10-1 with TRBJ1-1, with TRBD1 matching over 11 bases. V lost 5 bases and J lost 6; bases outside the gene matches: 8. The V gene's germline CDR1 is WNHNN and CDR2 SYGVQD (reference sequence). The CDR3 extends over 15 amino acids. The CDR3 loop is CASSMGQGVVAEAFF. In nucleotides, the CDR3 is TGCGCCAGCAGTATGGGACAGGGGGTCGTCGCTGAAGCTTTCTTT.